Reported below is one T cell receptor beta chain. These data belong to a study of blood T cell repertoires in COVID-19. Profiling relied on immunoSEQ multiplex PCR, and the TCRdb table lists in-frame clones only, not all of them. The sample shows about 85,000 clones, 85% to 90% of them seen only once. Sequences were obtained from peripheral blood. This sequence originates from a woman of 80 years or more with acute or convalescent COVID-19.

CDR3: CASSLEGGVEQFF. CDR3 sequence (DNA): TGCGCCAGCAGCTTGGAAGGGGGTGTTGAGCAGTTCTTC. The rearrangement uses TRBV5-1 and TRBJ2-1; tentative D call: TRBD1 (6 bases). Germline values: CDR1 SGHRS, CDR2 YFSETQ. V lost 0 bases to trimming and J lost 9 bases, with 10 bases between them. CDR3 length equals 13 residues.